These 32 T cell receptor beta chains were sequenced from one sample in a study of OX40 agonist ivuxolimab in advanced cancers. Profiled with immunoSEQ multiplex PCR; TCRdb holds only in-frame clones, not every one. Of around 110,000 clones in the sample, 90% were seen once. The sequencing used CD4+ or CD8+ T cells sorted from blood, collected in a trial of the OX40 agonist ivuxolimab. These receptors all stem from an adult with an advanced solid tumor such as melanoma, head and neck, liver or kidney cancer.

This clone was detected once. V is TRBV18 and J is TRBJ1-4, with 8 bases that match TRBD1. Trimming at V came to 0 bases and at J to 6 bases, leaving 6 bases not matched to a gene. The germline CDR1 and CDR2 sequences are KGHSH and LQKENI. The CDR3 consists of 16 residues. The CDR3 here is CASSPPRTGSDEKLFF. The CDR3 nucleotides are TGTGCCAGCTCACCACCCCGGACAGGGTCCGATGAAAAACTGTTTTTT.

The CDR3 spells CASMGRAAPRNQPQHF. The CDR3 DNA reads as TGTGCCAGCATGGGACGGGCAGCCCCCAGAAATCAGCCCCAGCATTTT. The V and J genes are TRBV28 and TRBJ1-5, with a weak D call TRBD1 (5 bases). V was clipped by 7 bases and J by 4 bases, with 20 bases between them. CDR3 size: 16 residues. Germline V lookup: CDR1 MDHEN, CDR2 SYDVKM.

The chain combines TRBV5-6 with TRBJ2-3; 8 positions agree with TRBD1. J gave up 5 bases and V 5 bases, and 7 bases lay outside the gene matches. The CDR3 is made up of 14 amino acids. Looked up from germline, CDR1 is SGHDT and CDR2 is YYEEEE. The CDR3 bases are TGTGCCAGCAGAGTAGGACAGGGTAGAGATACGCAGTATTTT. Its translation: CASRVGQGRDTQYF.

This rearrangement joins TRBV2 to TRBJ1-1, with a weak D call TRBD1 (5 bases). The germline CDR1 and CDR2 sequences are SNHLY and FYNNEI. V was trimmed by 3 bases and J by 3 bases, leaving 8 bases between them. The CDR3 is made up of 13 amino acids. The CDR3 here is CASSDRGDTEAFF. CDR3 in DNA: TGTGCCAGCAGTGATCGGGGGGACACTGAAGCTTTCTTT.

The rearrangement links TRBV18 to TRBJ1-2; 11 positions match TRBD1. The V segment lost 1 base and the J segment 2 bases; nucleotides outside the gene matches: 0. The length of the CDR3 is 15 residues. Germline V CDR1 and CDR2: KGHSH, LQKENI. CDR3: CASSPRDRGNYGYTF. Written as DNA, the CDR3 is TGTGCCAGCTCACCACGGGACAGGGGGAACTATGGCTACACCTTC.

The rearrangement joins TRBV11-2 to TRBJ2-3; a weak D match, TRBD1 (5 bases). Trimming left V 5 bases short and J 0 bases short, with 15 bases between. Germline lookup yields CDR1 SGHAT and CDR2 FQNNGV. This CDR3 spans 16 amino acids. CDR3 protein: CASSPFTGFSTDTQYF. For the CDR3, the DNA is TGTGCCAGCAGCCCATTCACAGGTTTTAGCACAGATACGCAGTATTTT.

The chain has TRBV5-1 and TRBJ2-7; 10 positions match TRBD1. This CDR3 spans 14 amino acids. V shed 8 bases, J shed 7 bases, and the junction held 12 bases outside the gene matches. The germline gives CDR1 SGHRS, CDR2 YFSETQ. DNA of the CDR3: TGCGCCAGTACCCGGGACAGGGGTCCGGAAGAGCAGTACTTC. Protein sequence: CASTRDRGPEEQYF.

The chain employs TRBV5-8 and TRBJ2-1, with TRBD1 identical over 7 bases. The CDR3 has 15 amino acids. Germline V gene data show CDR1 as SGHTS and CDR2 as YDEGEE. V lost 4 bases, J lost 4 bases, and 8 bases stayed unmatched. The CDR3 here is CASSPQGRDYNEQFF. The DNA of the CDR3 is TGTGCCAGCAGCCCACAGGGGAGAGATTACAATGAGCAGTTCTTC.

The chain has TRBV5-6 and TRBJ1-5; D gene unclear. Trimming left V 1 base short and J 0 bases short, with 14 bases between. Germline V CDR1 and CDR2: SGHDT, YYEEEE. This CDR3 has 17 residues. CDR3 nucleotides: TGTGCCAGCAGCTTGAAGGCAGCAAGGTATAGCAATCAGCCCCAGCATTTT. Encoded protein: CASSLKAARYSNQPQHF.

The chain carries TRBV20-1 and TRBJ1-1; D ambiguous. V dropped 7 bases and J dropped 5 bases, with 8 bases sitting between them. CDR1 and CDR2 from the germline V gene are DFQATT and SNEGSKA (reference sequence). This CDR3 comprises 10 residues. CDR3 nucleotide sequence: TGCAGTGTGGGAGGGACTGAAGCTTTCTTT. Its translation: CSVGGTEAFF.

The chain recombines TRBV28 with TRBJ1-2; D remains ambiguous. CDR1 is MDHEN, CDR2 SYDVKM, per germline. V was trimmed by 2 bases and J by 4 bases, leaving 5 bases between them. CDR3 length: 12 amino acids. The CDR3 nucleotides are TGTGCCAGCAGTTTACAGATCTATGGCTACACCTTC. This codes for CASSLQIYGYTF.

This clone was detected only once. Germline is not matched at one junction end, which may reflect a read error. Within the sample, other DNA sequences also encode this same CDR3. V usage is TRBV7-8 and J usage is TRBJ2-3; D is perhaps TRBD2 (7 bases). Germline CDR1 reads SGHVS; CDR2 reads FQNEAQ. CDR3 length: 14 residues. The CDR3 here is CATKGGASTDTQYF. CDR3 bases: TGTGCCACCAAGGGGGGGGCGAGCACGGATACGCAGTATTTT.

The V and J genes are TRBV4-3 and TRBJ2-2; D not certain. CDR1 and CDR2 (germline): LGHNA, YSLEER. The CDR3 totals 16 residues. V was pared by 0 bases and J by 5 bases, with 13 bases between. CDR3 sequence: CASSQDWSVKTGELFF. DNA for the CDR3: TGCGCCAGCAGCCAAGATTGGTCGGTCAAAACCGGGGAGCTGTTTTTT.

The chain carries TRBV18 and TRBJ2-7; 7 nucleotides line up with TRBD1. V shed 3 bases, J shed 0 bases, and the junction held 5 bases outside the gene matches. Germline CDR1 is KGHSH and CDR2 is LQKENI. The CDR3 spans 15 residues. CDR3 amino acids: CASSPTGVNSYEQYF. The DNA of the CDR3 is TGTGCCAGCTCACCTACAGGGGTCAACTCCTACGAGCAGTACTTC.

V and J are TRBV19 and TRBJ1-2; D remains unclear. CDR1 LNHDA and CDR2 SQIVND come from the germline V gene (reference sequence). The CDR3 loop spans 13 amino acids. The ends were cut back, 11 bases at V and 8 bases at J, with 21 bases in the middle. CDR3 in amino acids: CAGRDGPKGGYTF. The CDR3, as DNA: TGTGCCGGGAGAGACGGGCCTAAGGGAGGCTACACCTTC.

Comments on this clone: Other DNA sequences in the same sample also yield this CDR3. The rearrangement links TRBV27 to TRBJ1-5; possibly TRBD1 for D (5 bases). V gave up 4 bases and J gave up 0 bases, with 7 bases separating them. The CDR3 contains 14 residues. Looked up from germline, CDR1 is MNHEY and CDR2 is SMNVEV (reference sequence). CDR3: CASSSQGSNQPQHF. The CDR3 nucleotides read TGTGCCAGCAGTTCCCAGGGTAGCAATCAGCCCCAGCATTTT.

Turning to this clone: The junction differs from germline at one of its ends, possibly a read error. The rearrangement uses TRBV28 and TRBJ2-5, with D possibly TRBD1 on 5 matching bases. CDR1 is MDHEN and CDR2 is SYDVKM in the germline V gene. This CDR3 has 14 residues. CDR3: CASSSILQTARMDF. The DNA for the CDR3 is TGTGCCAGCAGTTCCATTCTCCAGACAGCCCGTATGGACTTC.

The chain uses TRBV30 and TRBJ1-3; 8 nucleotides agree with TRBD1. The germline V gene has CDR1 GTSNPN and CDR2 SVGIG (reference sequence). Trimming removed 0 bases from V and 5 bases from J; junction bases left unmatched: 6. This CDR3 has 15 residues. Here the CDR3 reads CAWSVRDRMRNTIYF. In DNA, the CDR3 is TGTGCCTGGAGTGTTAGGGACAGGATGAGAAACACCATATATTTT. The whole variable domain, remainder taken from reference TRBV30 and TRBJ1-3, is SQTIHQWPATLVQPVGSPLSLECTVEGTSNPNLYWYRQAAGRGLQLLFYSVGIGQISSEVPQNLSASRPQDRQFILSSKKLLLSDSGFYLCAWSVRDRMRNTIYFGEGSWLTVV.

In the case of this clone: The same CDR3 also results from other DNA sequences found in this sample. The rearrangement uses TRBV15 and TRBJ2-7; D unresolved. Between the trimmed V and J ends, which lost 0 bases and 0 bases, there was a span of 6 bases. This CDR3 is built from 14 residues. Germline V lookup: CDR1 LNHNV, CDR2 YYDKDF (reference sequence). This CDR3 is CATSRDRGSYEQYF. In DNA form, the CDR3 reads TGTGCCACCAGCAGAGATCGCGGCTCCTACGAGCAGTACTTC.

With regard to this clone: A junction end diverges from the germline sequence, so it may reflect a read error. The rearrangement uses TRBV28 and TRBJ2-5; D gene uncertain. CDR3 length: 14 amino acids. The germline V gene encodes CDR1 MDHEN and CDR2 SYDVKM. The CDR3 region is CAGSSPDLSETQYF. Here the CDR3 DNA reads TGTGCCGGCAGCTCCCCCGACCTCAGTGAGACCCAGTACTTC. The full variable domain, completed using reference TRBV28 and TRBJ2-5, is DVKVTQSSRYLVKRTGEKVFLECVQDMDHENMFWYRQDPGLGLRLIYFSYDVKMKEKGDIPEGYSVSREKKERFSLILESASTNQTSMYLCAGSSPDLSETQYFGPGTRLLVL.

The rearrangement links TRBV4-3 to TRBJ2-5; 11 bases fit TRBD1. The germline CDR1 and CDR2 sequences are LGHNA and YSLEER. The CDR3 extends over 15 amino acids. Unmatched junction bases numbered 4, after V lost 3 bases and J lost 4 bases. DNA for the CDR3: TGCGCCAGCAGCCAGGGACAGGGGGTGGGAGAGACCCAGTACTTC. Residues: CASSQGQGVGETQYF.

The CDR3 DNA reads TGTGCCTGGAGTGTTGGACAGCCTGGTGAAAAACTGTTTTTT. Amino acid sequence: CAWSVGQPGEKLFF. This sequence joins TRBV30 and TRBJ1-4; perhaps TRBD1 as D (6 bases). V was cut by 0 bases and J by 7 bases, with 12 bases left in between. From germline, CDR1 is GTSNPN and CDR2 SVGIG (reference sequence). The CDR3 is 14 amino acids.

The chain has TRBV2 and TRBJ2-1; D is unresolved. The CDR3 loop spans 15 amino acids. The V and J ends lost 2 bases and 6 bases respectively, with 14 bases between them. Germline values: CDR1 SNHLY, CDR2 FYNNEI. The DNA for the CDR3 is TGTGCCAGCAGTGAAAACGTCGTGTTGGGCAATGAGCAGTTCTTC. Translation: CASSENVVLGNEQFF. Filled out from reference TRBV2 and TRBJ2-1, the complete variable domain reads EPEVTQTPSHQVTQMGQEVILRCVPISNHLYFYWYRQILGQKVEFLVSFYNNEISEKSEIFDDQFSVERPDGSNFTLKIRSTKLEDSAMYFCASSENVVLGNEQFFGPGTRLTVL.

This sequence joins TRBV4-3 and TRBJ2-5; 7 nucleotides align to TRBD1. Germline assignment: CDR1 LGHNA and CDR2 YSLEER. This CDR3 is built from 15 residues. After removal of 3 bases from V and 5 bases from J, the junction contained 9 bases not matched to a gene. CDR3 sequence reads: CASSQNEGAEETQYF. The CDR3 DNA is TGCGCCAGCAGCCAGAACGAGGGGGCGGAGGAGACCCAGTACTTC.

The chain has TRBV9 and TRBJ2-1, with D possibly matching TRBD1 (6 bases). The CDR3 has 14 amino acids. V dropped 2 bases and J dropped 7 bases, with 13 bases sitting between them. Germline V gene sequence: CDR1 SGDLS, CDR2 YYNGEE. The DNA for the CDR3 is TGTGCCAGCAGCGTCTCGGGACAAGATAATGAGCAGTTCTTC. Amino acids: CASSVSGQDNEQFF. Drawing the rest from reference TRBV9 and TRBJ2-1, the complete variable domain is DSGVTQTPKHLITATGQRVTLRCSPRSGDLSVYWYQQSLDQGLQFLIQYYNGEERAKGNILERFSAQQFPDLHSELNLSSLELGDSALYFCASSVSGQDNEQFFGPGTRLTVL.

This chain links TRBV19 with TRBJ1-5; no reliable D call. V was pared by 0 bases and J by 0 bases, with 6 bases between. The CDR3 totals 15 residues. The germline gives CDR1 LNHDA, CDR2 SQIVND (reference sequence). As DNA, the CDR3 is TGTGCCAGTAGTATAGAACACAATAGCAATCAGCCCCAGCATTTT. Its translation: CASSIEHNSNQPQHF.

V and J are TRBV18 and TRBJ2-7, with D perhaps matching TRBD1 (6 bases). Germline CDR1 reads KGHSH; CDR2 reads LQKENI. Trimming shortened V by 2 bases and J by 3 bases, and 11 bases separated the two germline ends. The CDR3 covers 14 residues. The CDR3 sequence: CASSPTTGGYEQYF. Here the CDR3 DNA reads TGTGCCAGCTCACCAACGACAGGAGGCTACGAGCAGTACTTC.

The CDR3 DNA sequence: TGTGCCAGCAGCCTAGTTCTGGGCGTCTCTGGAAACACCATATATTTT. Protein sequence: CASSLVLGVSGNTIYF. This chain links TRBV7-9 with TRBJ1-3; D uncertain. The CDR3 has 16 residues. Germline CDR1 is SEHNR and CDR2 is FQNEAQ (reference sequence). Trimming took 5 bases from V and 0 from J, leaving 14 bases between them.

The CDR3 sequence is CASSPTQGTYGYTF. The CDR3 nucleotides are TGTGCCAGCTCACCTACACAGGGGACCTATGGCTACACCTTC. The chain recombines TRBV18 with TRBJ1-2; 7 bases map to TRBD1. V was pared by 3 bases and J by 4 bases, with 5 bases of the junction left unmatched. Germline V gives CDR1 KGHSH, CDR2 LQKENI. CDR3 size: 14 residues.

This rearrangement joins TRBV6-1 to TRBJ1-5, with TRBD1 matching over 10 bases. The germline CDR1 and CDR2 sequences are MNHNS and SASEGT. The V and J ends lost 6 bases and 4 bases, in that order; junction bases with no gene match: 6. CDR3 size: 15 residues. CDR3 bases: TGTGCCAGCAGAAGACAGGGGGCCCTTAATCAGCCCCAGCATTTT. As protein: CASRRQGALNQPQHF.

This CDR3 is CAWKSDSGVNSPLHF. As DNA, the CDR3 is TGTGCCTGGAAGTCGGACAGTGGAGTCAATTCACCCCTCCACTTT. V and J are TRBV30 and TRBJ1-6; D might be TRBD1 (6 bases). Germline CDR1 and CDR2: GTSNPN and SVGIG (reference sequence). The CDR3 spans 15 residues. V was pared by 4 bases and J by 7 bases, with 17 bases between.

The CDR3 here is CASSASGYEKLFF. The CDR3 DNA follows: TGTGCCAGCAGCGCATCAGGGTATGAAAAACTGTTTTTT. The V gene is TRBV7-2, the J gene TRBJ1-4, with a weak D call TRBD1 (5 bases). Trimming left V 5 bases short and J 6 bases short, with 10 bases between. This CDR3 has 13 residues. The germline V gene encodes CDR1 SGHTA and CDR2 FQGNSA.